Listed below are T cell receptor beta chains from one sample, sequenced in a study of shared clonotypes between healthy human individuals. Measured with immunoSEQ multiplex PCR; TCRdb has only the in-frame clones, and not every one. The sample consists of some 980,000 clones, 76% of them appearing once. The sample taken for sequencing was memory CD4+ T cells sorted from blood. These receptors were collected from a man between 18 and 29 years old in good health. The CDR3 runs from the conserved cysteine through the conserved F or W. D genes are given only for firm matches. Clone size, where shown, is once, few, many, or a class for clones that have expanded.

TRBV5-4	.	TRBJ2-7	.	TGTGCCAGCAGCCCAAATGACAGACCCAACGAGCAGTACTTC	CASSPNDRPNEQYF
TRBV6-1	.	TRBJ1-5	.	TGTGCCAGCAGTGAAGCCGGGGGTGGTCAGCCCCAGCATTTT	CASSEAGGGQPQHF
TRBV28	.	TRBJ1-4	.	TGTGCCAGCAGCCTTCCGTCACCGGAAAAACTGTTTTTT	CASSLPSPEKLFF
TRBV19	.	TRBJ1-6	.	TGTGCCAGTACCCAAGAGCATAATTCACCCCTCCACTTT	CASTQEHNSPLHF
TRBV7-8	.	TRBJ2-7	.	TGTGCCAGCAGCGGGGAGGCAGCTAGCGAGCAGTACTTC	CASSGEAASEQYF
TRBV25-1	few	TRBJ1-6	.	TGTGCCAGCAGTGATCTGGGCAGGACACCCCTCCACTTT	CASSDLGRTPLHF
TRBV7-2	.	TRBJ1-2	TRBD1	TGTGCCAGCAGCTTAGCGGCGGGACAGGGGAGCGGCTACACCTTC	CASSLAAGQGSGYTF
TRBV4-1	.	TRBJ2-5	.	TGCGCCAGCAGCCCGGGCGAGGGGACCCGACAAGAGACCCAGTACTTC	CASSPGEGTRQETQYF
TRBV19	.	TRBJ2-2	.	TGTGCCAGTAGGCGAGGTGGGACGAACACCGGGGAGCTGTTTTTT	CASRRGGTNTGELFF
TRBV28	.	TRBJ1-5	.	TGTGCCATCGGACGGAGGGCCAGACAGCCCCAGCATTTT	CAIGRRARQPQHF
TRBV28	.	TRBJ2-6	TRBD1	TGTGCCAGTTCGACAGGGATCGGGGCCAACGTCCTGACTTTC	CASSTGIGANVLTF
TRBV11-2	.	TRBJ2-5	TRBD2	TGTGCCAGCAGCTTCGGGGGGGCGGGAGAGACCCAGTACTTC	CASSFGGAGETQYF
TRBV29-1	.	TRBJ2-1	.	TGCAGCGCTTCGACAGAACGAGACAGCTACAATGAGCAGTTCTTC	CSASTERDSYNEQFF
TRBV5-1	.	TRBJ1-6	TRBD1	TGCGCCAGCACTATCGACAGGGCGAATTCACCCCTCCACTTT	CASTIDRANSPLHF
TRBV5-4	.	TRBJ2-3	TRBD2	TGTGCCAGCAGCAGAGGACTAGCGGAAAAAGATACGCAGTATTTT	CASSRGLAEKDTQYF
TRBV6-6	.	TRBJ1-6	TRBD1	TGTGCCAGCAGGCCGACAGGGATTAATTCACCCCTCCACTTT	CASRPTGINSPLHF
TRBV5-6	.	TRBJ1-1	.	TGTGCCAGCAGCTTTTGGACTTTCTTAGGGAACACTGAAGCTTTCTTT	CASSFWTFLGNTEAFF
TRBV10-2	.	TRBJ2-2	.	TGCGCCAGCAGTTTGGACACCAACACCGGGGAGCTGTTTTTT	CASSLDTNTGELFF
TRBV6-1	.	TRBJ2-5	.	TGTGCCAGCAGTGTAGGGACTACCAGGGGCGAGACCCAGTACTTC	CASSVGTTRGETQYF
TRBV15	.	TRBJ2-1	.	TGTGCCACCACGTTACGAAGAGGAGATGAGCAGTTCTTC	CATTLRRGDEQFF
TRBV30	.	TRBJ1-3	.	TGTGCCTGGAGTGTACTGGGCAACTCTGGAAACACCATATATTTT	CAWSVLGNSGNTIYF
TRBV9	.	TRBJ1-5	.	TGTGCCAGCAGCGTAGCGGGGGGCGCAAATCAGCCCCAGCATTTT	CASSVAGGANQPQHF
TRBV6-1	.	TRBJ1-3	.	TGTGCCAGCAGTGGATCAAGGGACGGAAACACCATATATTTT	CASSGSRDGNTIYF
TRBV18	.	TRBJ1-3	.	TGTGCCAGCTCACCAGGACTTGGCGCTGGAAACACCATATATTTT	CASSPGLGAGNTIYF
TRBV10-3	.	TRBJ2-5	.	TGTGCCAGCGGGGCTAGCAGACAAGAGACCCAGTACTTC	CASGASRQETQYF
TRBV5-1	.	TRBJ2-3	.	TGCGCCAGCAGCTTGGCCAGGGAGGCAGATACGCAGTATTTT	CASSLAREADTQYF
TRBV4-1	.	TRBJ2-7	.	TGCGCCAGCAGCTTAGAGGAATCCTACGAGCAGTACTTC	CASSLEESYEQYF
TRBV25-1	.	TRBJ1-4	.	TGTGCCAGCAGGGGTATCAATGAAAAACTGTTTTTT	CASRGINEKLFF
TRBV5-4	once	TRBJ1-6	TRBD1	TGTGCCAGCAGCTTCCGGGACAGGGATAGTTCACCCCTCCACTTT	CASSFRDRDSSPLHF
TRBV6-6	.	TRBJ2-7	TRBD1	TGTGCCAGCAGTGCCGCGATCGGACAGGGGGTTTACGAGCAGTACTTC	CASSAAIGQGVYEQYF
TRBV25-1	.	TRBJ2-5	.	TGTGCCAGCAGTGAATACGGCACGGGACGACACCAAGAGACCCAGTACTTC	CASSEYGTGRHQETQYF
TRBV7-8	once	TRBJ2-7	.	TGTGCCAGCAGCTTAAGCGACGAGCAGTACTTC	CASSLSDEQYF
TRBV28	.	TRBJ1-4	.	TGTGCCAGCACAACAGGCGGTCCTGGTCGGAATGAAAAACTGTTTTTT	CASTTGGPGRNEKLFF
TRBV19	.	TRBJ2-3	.	TGTGCCAGTAGTTTTACTTTCTACACAGATACGCAGTATTTT	CASSFTFYTDTQYF
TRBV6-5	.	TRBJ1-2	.	TGTGCCAGCAATGTGGGCAAGGGAGGAGGCTACACCTTC	CASNVGKGGGYTF
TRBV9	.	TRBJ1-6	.	TGTGCCAGCAGCGTAGCTGGGCAGAGTAATTCACCCCTCCACTTT	CASSVAGQSNSPLHF
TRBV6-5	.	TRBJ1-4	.	TGTGCCAGCAGTTACGGGCAGGGCCCAAATGAAAAACTGTTTTTT	CASSYGQGPNEKLFF
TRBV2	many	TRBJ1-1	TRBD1	TGTGCCAGCAGTGCCCGGACAGGGTTAGCCACTGAAGCTTTCTTT	CASSARTGLATEAFF
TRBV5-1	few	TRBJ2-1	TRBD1	TGCGCCAGCCGGGACAGGATCAGCAATGAGCAGTTCTTC	CASRDRISNEQFF
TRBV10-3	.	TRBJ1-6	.	TGTGCCATCAGGGGGGGCGGGGAGAATAATTCACCCCTCCACTTT	CAIRGGGENNSPLHF
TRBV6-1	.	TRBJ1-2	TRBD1	TGTGCCAGCAGTGAACCGGGACAGGGAGCCGGCTACACCTTC	CASSEPGQGAGYTF
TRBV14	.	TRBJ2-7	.	TGTGCCAGCAGCCAGAGGCCGAACCCCTACGAGCAGTACTTC	CASSQRPNPYEQYF
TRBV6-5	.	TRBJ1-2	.	TGTGCCAGCAGCTCACGCCAGTCGAGGAACTATGGCTACACCTTC	CASSSRQSRNYGYTF
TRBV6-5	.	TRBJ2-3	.	TGTGCCACCAGGGGGGGGTCAGATACGCAGTATTTT	CATRGGSDTQYF
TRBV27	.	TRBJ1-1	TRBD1	TGTGCCAGCAGTCGCCAATCGACAGGGTGGGGTCCTGAAGCTTTCTTT	CASSRQSTGWGPEAFF
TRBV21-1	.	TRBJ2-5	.	TGTGCCAGCAGAATAAGACCCCGCGCTAGACGAGACTTAGAGACCCAGTACTTC	CASRIRPRARRDLETQYF
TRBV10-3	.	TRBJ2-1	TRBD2	TGTGCCATCAGTGACGGGAGGCCTGGTGAGCAGTTCTTC	CAISDGRPGEQFF
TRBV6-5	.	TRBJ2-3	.	TGTGCCAGCAGTTACGGCGGGAACACAGATACGCAGTATTTT	CASSYGGNTDTQYF
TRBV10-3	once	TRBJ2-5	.	TGTGCCATCAGTGAGTCTGCCGGATTCCGGGAGACCCAGTACTTC	CAISESAGFRETQYF
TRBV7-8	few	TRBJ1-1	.	TGTGCCAGCAGCTTATCATGGGGGCTTGAAGCTTTCTTT	CASSLSWGLEAFF